This TCR beta chain was profiled in a study of shared clonotypes between healthy human individuals. Study results and caveats: Genetic and exposure-history diversity was limited by the few donors.

Produced via immunoSEQ multiplex PCR; TCRdb's table is partial and in-frame only. The sample consists of roughly 510,000 clones, approximately 79% of them appearing once. Remarks on this clone: The target antigen is unknown.

Donation came from healthy HIV-negative adults that had no recent acute infections or vaccinations. The unsorted samples had some 83 million PBMCs used for genomic DNA. Trimming took off 5 bases at V and 10 bases at J, with 17 bases between the two ends. This CDR3 is built from 13 residues. Germline V CDR1 and CDR2: SGHNT, YENEEA. The V gene is TRBV11-3, the J gene TRBJ1-1; D possibly corresponds to TRBD1 (6 bases). The TCR originated in a woman aged 40-49 years in good health. Some clones in this sample may be carry-over from other donors' samples. The sample was PBMCs. The CDR3 protein is CASSPRGGRTAFF. CDR3 DNA sequence: TGTGCCAGCAGCCCCCGCGGGGGCCGCACAGCTTTCTTT.